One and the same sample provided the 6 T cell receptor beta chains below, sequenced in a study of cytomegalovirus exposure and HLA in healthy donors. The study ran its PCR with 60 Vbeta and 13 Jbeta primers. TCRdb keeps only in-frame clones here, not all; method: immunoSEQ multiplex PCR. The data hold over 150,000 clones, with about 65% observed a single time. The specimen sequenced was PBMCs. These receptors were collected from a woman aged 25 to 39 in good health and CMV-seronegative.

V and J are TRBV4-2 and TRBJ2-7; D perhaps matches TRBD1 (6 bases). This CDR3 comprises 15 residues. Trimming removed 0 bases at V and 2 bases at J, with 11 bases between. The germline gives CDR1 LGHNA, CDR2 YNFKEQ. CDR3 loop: CASSQEGQSPYEQYF. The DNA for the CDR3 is TGTGCCAGCAGCCAAGAAGGACAGAGTCCCTACGAGCAGTACTTC.

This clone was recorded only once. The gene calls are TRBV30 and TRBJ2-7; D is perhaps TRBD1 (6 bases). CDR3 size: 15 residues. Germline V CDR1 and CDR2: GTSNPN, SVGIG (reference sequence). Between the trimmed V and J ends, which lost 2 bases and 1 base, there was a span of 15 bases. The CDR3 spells CAWSRQGSASYEQYF. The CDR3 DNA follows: TGTGCCTGGAGTCGTCAGGGGTCCGCATCCTACGAGCAGTACTTC.

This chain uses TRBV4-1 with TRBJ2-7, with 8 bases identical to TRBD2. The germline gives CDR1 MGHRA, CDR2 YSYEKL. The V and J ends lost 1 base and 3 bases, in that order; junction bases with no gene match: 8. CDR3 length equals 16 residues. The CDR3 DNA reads TGCGCCAGCAGCCAAGTCCCCGCGGGGGGCCGCTACGAGCAGTACTTC. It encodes CASSQVPAGGRYEQYF.

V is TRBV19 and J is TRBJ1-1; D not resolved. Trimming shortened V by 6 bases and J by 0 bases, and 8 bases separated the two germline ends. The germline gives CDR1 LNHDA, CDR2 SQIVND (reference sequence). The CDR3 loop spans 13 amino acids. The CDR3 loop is CASRREMNTEAFF. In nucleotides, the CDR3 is TGTGCCAGTAGGAGAGAGATGAACACTGAAGCTTTCTTT.

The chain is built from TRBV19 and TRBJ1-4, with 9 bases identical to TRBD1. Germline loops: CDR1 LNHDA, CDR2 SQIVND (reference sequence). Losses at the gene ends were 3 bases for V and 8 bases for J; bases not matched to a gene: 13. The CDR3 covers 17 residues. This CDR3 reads CASSIRPLGQGEEKLFF. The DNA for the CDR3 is TGTGCCAGTAGTATCCGCCCTTTGGGACAGGGAGAAGAAAAACTGTTTTTT.

This chain's CDR3 is CASSQDDNRDNTEAFF. The CDR3 DNA is TGCGCCAGCAGCCAAGATGACAATCGGGATAACACTGAAGCTTTCTTT. This chain joins TRBV4-3 and TRBJ1-1; D ambiguous. There are 16 residues in the CDR3. The germline V gene has CDR1 LGHNA and CDR2 YSLEER. V shed 0 bases and J shed 2 bases, with 13 bases lying between them.